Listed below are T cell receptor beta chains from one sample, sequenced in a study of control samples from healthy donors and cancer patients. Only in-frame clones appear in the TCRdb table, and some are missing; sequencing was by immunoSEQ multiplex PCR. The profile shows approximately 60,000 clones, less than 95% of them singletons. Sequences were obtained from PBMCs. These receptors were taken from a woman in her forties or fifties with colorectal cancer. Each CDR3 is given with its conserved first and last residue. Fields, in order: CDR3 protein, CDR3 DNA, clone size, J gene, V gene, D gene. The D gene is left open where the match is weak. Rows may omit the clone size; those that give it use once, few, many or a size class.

CAIKASDSFYGYTF,TGTGCCATCAAGGCCTCGGACAGTTTCTATGGCTACACCTTC,few,TRBJ1-2,TRBV10-3,.
CASSLLRSNYGYTF,TGTGCCAGCAGCTTGCTTAGATCCAACTATGGCTACACCTTC,.,TRBJ1-2,TRBV5-4,.
CASSAGLAGGMHNEQFF,TGCGCCAGCAGCGCGGGACTAGCGGGAGGGATGCACAATGAGCAGTTCTTC,once,TRBJ2-1,TRBV5-1,TRBD2
CASGASANYGYTF,TGTGCCAGTGGGGCCTCAGCTAACTATGGCTACACCTTC,few,TRBJ1-2,TRBV9,.
CASTELAGGYTGELFF,TGTGCCAGTACCGAACTAGCGGGGGGGTACACCGGGGAGCTGTTTTTT,.,TRBJ2-2,TRBV19,TRBD2
CASSQRSGPPTGEQYF,TGTGCCAGCAGCCAGAGATCCGGTCCCCCGACGGGGGAGCAGTACTTC,.,TRBJ2-7,TRBV9,.
CASSPRGGRTDTQYF,TGTGCCAGCAGCCCGAGGGGCGGCCGCACAGATACGCAGTATTTT,.,TRBJ2-3,TRBV4-2,.
CASSSGQGDEQFF,TGTGCCAGCAGCTCTGGACAGGGCGATGAGCAGTTCTTC,.,TRBJ2-1,TRBV7-9,TRBD1
CAWRGGIGTSGRGSSYNEQFF,TGTGCCTGGAGAGGAGGAATCGGGACTAGCGGGAGGGGAAGCTCCTACAATGAGCAGTTCTTC,.,TRBJ2-1,TRBV30,TRBD2
CASSYSWQMNTEAFF,TGTGCCAGCAGTTACTCGTGGCAAATGAACACTGAAGCTTTCTTT,.,TRBJ1-1,TRBV6-5,.
CAWSPHRGGVQETQYF,TGTGCCTGGAGTCCCCACCGGGGGGGGGTCCAAGAGACCCAGTACTTC,.,TRBJ2-5,TRBV30,TRBD2
CASSLRENQPQHF,TGTGCCAGTAGTCTCAGGGAAAATCAGCCCCAGCATTTT,.,TRBJ1-5,TRBV19,.
CASSLVGGHNTEAFF,TGTGCCAGCAGCTTGGTCGGGGGGCATAACACTGAAGCTTTCTTT,.,TRBJ1-1,TRBV5-5,.
CASSSFNEQFF,TGTGCCAGCAGCTCCTTCAATGAGCAGTTCTTC,.,TRBJ2-1,TRBV7-8,.
CASSPPQGQVGNTIYF,TGTGCCAGCAGTCCCCCCCAGGGACAGGTGGGAAACACCATATATTTT,.,TRBJ1-3,TRBV28,TRBD1
CASSAYKSQETQYF,TGTGCCAGCAGTGCCTACAAATCTCAAGAGACCCAGTACTTC,.,TRBJ2-5,TRBV25-1,.
CASSYSVSPLHF,TGTGCCAGCAGTTACTCAGTTTCACCCCTCCACTTT,.,TRBJ1-6,TRBV6-2/TRBV6-3,.
CASSLAGASYNEQFF,TGTGCCAGCAGCCTAGCGGGAGCCTCCTACAATGAGCAGTTCTTC,.,TRBJ2-1,TRBV7-6,TRBD2
CASSPSWDTTYEQYF,TGTGCCAGCTCACCATCATGGGACACAACCTACGAGCAGTACTTC,.,TRBJ2-7,TRBV18,.
CASSLVYQRLGETQYF,TGTGCCAGCAGCTTAGTGTACCAGCGCCTGGGGGAGACCCAGTACTTC,.,TRBJ2-5,TRBV7-2,.
CASSSAWQGTEAFF,TGTGCCAGCAGCTCAGCTTGGCAGGGAACTGAAGCTTTCTTT,.,TRBJ1-1,TRBV7-2,.
CASSYLGQEKLFF,TGTGCCAGCAGTTACTTGGGACAAGAAAAACTGTTTTTT,.,TRBJ1-4,TRBV6-5,.
CASSFAGNTEAFF,TGTGCCAGCAGCTTTGCGGGGAACACTGAAGCTTTCTTT,.,TRBJ1-1,TRBV7-3,.
CASRPGLAGPSYEQYF,TGCGCCAGCAGGCCGGGACTAGCGGGGCCCTCCTACGAGCAGTACTTC,.,TRBJ2-7,TRBV5-1,TRBD2
CASRSGTGGGDEQFF,TGTGCCAGCAGGTCCGGGACAGGGGGTGGCGATGAGCAGTTCTTC,once,TRBJ2-1,TRBV6-5,TRBD1